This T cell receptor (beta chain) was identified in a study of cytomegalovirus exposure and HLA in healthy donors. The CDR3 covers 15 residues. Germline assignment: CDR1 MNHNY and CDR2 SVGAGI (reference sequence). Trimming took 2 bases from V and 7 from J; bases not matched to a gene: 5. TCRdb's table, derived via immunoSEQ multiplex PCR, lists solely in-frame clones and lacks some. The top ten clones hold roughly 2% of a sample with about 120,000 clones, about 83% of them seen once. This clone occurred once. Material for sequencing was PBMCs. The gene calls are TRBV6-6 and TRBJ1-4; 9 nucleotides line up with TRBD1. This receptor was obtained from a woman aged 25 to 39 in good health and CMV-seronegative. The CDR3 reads CASSYIQGAGEKLFF. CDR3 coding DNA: TGTGCCAGCAGTTACATACAGGGGGCGGGTGAAAAACTGTTTTTT.